This T cell receptor beta chain is drawn from a study of response to subunit inactivated influenza vaccine. Findings of the study overall: Authors suggested that a seasonal influenza vaccination recruits few new T cells each time.

TCRdb re-called the RT-PCR reads with MiXCR, one entry per CDR3 protein. This table holds about 570,000 distinct CDR3 sequences, around 11% found once. This clonotype was counted at least ten times. The antigen remains undetermined. In addition, the sample was reused for a study of T cells expressing NK-cell markers. This second study notes: TCR beta cDNA was made by 5'RACE template switching with UMIs. Underlying the TCR beta repertoires were sorted CD3+CD56+NKG2C+, CD3+CD56+NKG2C- and CD3+CD56-NKG2C+ T cells. Dominant NKG2C+ clonotype frequencies of roughly 1.0-7.5% of CD8+ T cells were measured in five or six donors.

This receptor was identified in a man aged 45-65 years who received an inactivated influenza vaccine. The sequencing used PBMCs from blood, collected on the day of vaccination.

The CDR3 DNA reads TGCGCCAGCAGCGAGCTACAAGAGACCCAGTACTTC. This sequence encodes CASSELQETQYF. The V call is TRBV5-1, the J call TRBJ2-5; D remains unclear. The CDR3 is 12 amino acids. CDR1 and CDR2 from the germline V gene are SGHRS and YFSETQ. The V and J ends lost 4 bases and 2 bases respectively, with 6 bases between them. Supplemented by reference TRBV5-1 and TRBJ2-5, the full variable domain reads KAGVTQTPRYLIKTRGQQVTLSCSPISGHRSVSWYQQTPGQGLQFLFEYFSETQRNKGNFPGRFSGRQFSNSRSEMNVSTLELGDSALYLCASSELQETQYFGPGTRLLVL.